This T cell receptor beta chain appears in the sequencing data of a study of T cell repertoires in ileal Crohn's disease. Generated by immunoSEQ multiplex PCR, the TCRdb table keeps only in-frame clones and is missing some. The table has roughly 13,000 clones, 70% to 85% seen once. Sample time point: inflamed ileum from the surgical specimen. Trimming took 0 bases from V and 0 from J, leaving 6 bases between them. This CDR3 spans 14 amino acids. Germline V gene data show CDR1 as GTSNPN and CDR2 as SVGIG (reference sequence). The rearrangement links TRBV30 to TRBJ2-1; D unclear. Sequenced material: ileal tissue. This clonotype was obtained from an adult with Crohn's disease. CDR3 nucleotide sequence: TGTGCCTGGAGTGTCCTTAGCTCCTACAATGAGCAGTTCTTC. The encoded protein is CAWSVLSSYNEQFF.